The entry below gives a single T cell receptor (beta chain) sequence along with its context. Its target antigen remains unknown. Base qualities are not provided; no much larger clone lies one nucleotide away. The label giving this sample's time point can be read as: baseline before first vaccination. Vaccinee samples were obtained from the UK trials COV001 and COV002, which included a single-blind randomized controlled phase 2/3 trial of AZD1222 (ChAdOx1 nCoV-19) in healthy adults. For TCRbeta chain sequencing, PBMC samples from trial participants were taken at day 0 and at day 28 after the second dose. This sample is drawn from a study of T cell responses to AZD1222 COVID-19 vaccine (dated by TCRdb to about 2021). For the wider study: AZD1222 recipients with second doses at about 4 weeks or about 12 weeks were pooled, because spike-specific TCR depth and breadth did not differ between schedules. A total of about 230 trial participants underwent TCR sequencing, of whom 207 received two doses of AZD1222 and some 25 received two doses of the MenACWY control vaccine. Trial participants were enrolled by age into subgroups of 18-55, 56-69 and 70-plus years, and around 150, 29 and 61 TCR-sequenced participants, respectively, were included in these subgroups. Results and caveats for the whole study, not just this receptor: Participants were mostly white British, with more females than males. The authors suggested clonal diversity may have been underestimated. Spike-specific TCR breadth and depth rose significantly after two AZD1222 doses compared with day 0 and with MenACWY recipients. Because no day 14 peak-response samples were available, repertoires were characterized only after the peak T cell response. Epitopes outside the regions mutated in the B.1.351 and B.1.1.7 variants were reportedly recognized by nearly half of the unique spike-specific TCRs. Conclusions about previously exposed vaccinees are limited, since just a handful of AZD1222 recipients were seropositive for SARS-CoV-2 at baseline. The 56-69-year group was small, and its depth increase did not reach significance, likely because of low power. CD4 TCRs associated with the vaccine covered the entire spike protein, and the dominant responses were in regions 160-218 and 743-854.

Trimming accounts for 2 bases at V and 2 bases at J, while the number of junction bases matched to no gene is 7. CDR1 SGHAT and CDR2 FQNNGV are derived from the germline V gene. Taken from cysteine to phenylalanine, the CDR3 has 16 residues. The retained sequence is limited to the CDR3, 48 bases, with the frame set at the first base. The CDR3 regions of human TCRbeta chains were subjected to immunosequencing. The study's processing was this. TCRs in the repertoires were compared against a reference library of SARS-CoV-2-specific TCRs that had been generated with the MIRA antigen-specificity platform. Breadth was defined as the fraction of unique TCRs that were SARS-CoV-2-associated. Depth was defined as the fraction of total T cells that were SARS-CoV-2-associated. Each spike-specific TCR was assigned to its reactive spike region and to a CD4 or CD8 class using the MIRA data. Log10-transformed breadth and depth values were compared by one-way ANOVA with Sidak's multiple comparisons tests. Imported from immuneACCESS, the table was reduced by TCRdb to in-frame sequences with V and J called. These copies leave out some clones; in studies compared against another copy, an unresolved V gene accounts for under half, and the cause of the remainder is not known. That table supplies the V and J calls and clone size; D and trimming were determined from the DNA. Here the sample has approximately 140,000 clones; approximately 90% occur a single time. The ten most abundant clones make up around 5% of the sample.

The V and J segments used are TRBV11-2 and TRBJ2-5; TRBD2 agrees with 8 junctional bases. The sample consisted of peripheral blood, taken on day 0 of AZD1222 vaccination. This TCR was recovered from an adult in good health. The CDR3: CASSLLRAGGQETQYF. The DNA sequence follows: TGTGCCAGCAGCTTACTTAGGGCGGGAGGACAAGAGACCCAGTACTTC.